This T cell receptor (beta chain) was identified in a study of CD8 T cells in Susac syndrome. CD8+ and CD4+ T cells from blood underwent TCR beta sequencing, which was carried out in a high-throughput format. The TEMRA cells underwent FACS enrichment, while the CD8+ and CD4+ T cells underwent negative isolation. The RNA input was roughly 0.45 to 1 ug, and it was reverse transcribed with random hexamers. TCRdb analysed the immunoSEQ multiplex PCR reads with MiXCR anew, one entry per CDR3 protein. The sample records 130,000 or so distinct CDR3 sequences, around 94% being singletons. Per germline, CDR1 LGHDT and CDR2 YNNKEL (reference sequence). The CDR3 runs 15 residues. V was clipped by 2 bases and J by 0 bases, with 11 bases between them.

The sample was CD4+ T cells from PBMCs. The source of this sequence is a human donor in good health. The V gene is TRBV3-1, the J gene TRBJ2-7; D gene unclear. The CDR3 DNA reads as TGTGCCAGCAGCCAAAACGAACTTCTCTCCTACGAGCAGTACTTC. Translating it yields CASSQNELLSYEQYF.